The 17 T cell receptor beta chains in this list originate from one sample, sequenced in a study of blood T cell repertoires in COVID-19. TCRdb's copy holds only in-frame clones and misses some; the assay was immunoSEQ multiplex PCR. The repertoire holds around 80,000 clones, with around 80% as singletons. The sequenced material came from peripheral blood. The receptors were gathered from a woman aged 80 or over with acute or convalescent COVID-19.

This clone was counted once. This rearrangement joins TRBV6-2 or TRBV6-3 to TRBJ2-1; 8 nucleotides agree with TRBD2. CDR1 and CDR2 (germline): MNHEY, SVGEGT. V lost 5 bases, J lost 6 bases, and 12 bases stayed unmatched. This CDR3 is 16 amino acids long. Here the CDR3 DNA reads TGTGCCAGCAGTCCACCCTCCGGGACTAGGTTCAATGAGCAGTTCTTC. Its translation is CASSPPSGTRFNEQFF.

This chain joins TRBV10-2 and TRBJ1-1; 9 bases are a match to TRBD1. Per the germline V gene, CDR1 is WSHSY and CDR2 is SAAADI. The CDR3 sequence is 15 residues long. After removal of 7 bases from V and 6 bases from J, the junction contained 12 bases not matched to a gene. The CDR3 nucleotides read TGCGCCAGCATCGGGACAGGGTCAGGTAACGCTGAAGCTTTCTTT. Its translation is CASIGTGSGNAEAFF.

CDR3 sequence: CASSPGAGASYNEQFF. The CDR3 DNA follows: TGTGCCAGCAGCCCCGGAGCGGGAGCCTCCTACAATGAGCAGTTCTTC. The chain carries TRBV7-2 and TRBJ2-1, with TRBD2 identical over 8 bases. J lost 0 bases, V lost 5 bases, and 6 bases had no gene match. Germline loops: CDR1 SGHTA, CDR2 FQGNSA. CDR3 length: 16 residues.

The sample holds a few counts of this clone. This rearrangement joins TRBV4-1 to TRBJ1-5; D gene ambiguous. The CDR3 totals 13 residues. V dropped 4 bases and J dropped 6 bases, with 10 bases sitting between them. The germline CDR1 and CDR2 sequences are MGHRA and YSYEKL. CDR3 residues: CASSRADGQPQHF. DNA for the CDR3: TGCGCCAGCAGCCGGGCCGACGGTCAGCCCCAGCATTTT.

The chain combines TRBV6-6 with TRBJ2-6; D gene uncertain. CDR1 and CDR2 from the germline V gene are MNHNY and SVGAGI (reference sequence). V lost 8 bases to trimming and J lost 0 bases, with 8 bases between them. This CDR3 comprises 14 residues. The CDR3 spells CASGENSGANVLTF. In DNA, the CDR3 is TGTGCCAGCGGAGAAAACTCTGGGGCCAACGTCCTGACTTTC.

This rearrangement joins TRBV7-8 to TRBJ2-5; tentatively, D is TRBD1 (5 bases). This CDR3 has 14 amino acids. Per germline, CDR1 SGHVS and CDR2 FQNEAQ. The V and J ends lost 5 bases and 1 base respectively, with 11 bases between them. The CDR3 spells CASSVGALQETQYF. In nucleotides, the CDR3 is TGTGCCAGCAGCGTAGGGGCGCTCCAAGAGACCCAGTACTTC.

This rearrangement joins TRBV5-1 to TRBJ2-3; 8 bases map to TRBD1. The trim removed 4 bases at V and 3 bases at J, leaving 7 bases unmatched. Germline V gene sequence: CDR1 SGHRS, CDR2 YFSETQ. This CDR3 is 15 amino acids long. The DNA for the CDR3 is TGCGCCAGCAGCCCTTCAGGGGGCTGGACAGATACGCAGTATTTT. Encoded protein: CASSPSGGWTDTQYF.

The chain has TRBV3-1 (or the pseudogene TRBV3-2) and TRBJ1-5; D might be TRBD1 (6 bases). The CDR3 is 15 residues long. The V end lost 3 bases, the J end lost 6 bases, and 15 bases lay between the germline ends. Looked up from germline, CDR1 is LGHDT and CDR2 is YNNKEL (reference sequence). In DNA, the CDR3 is TGTGCCAGCAGCCAGGACAGAAATGGGTTTCAGCCCCAGCATTTT. As protein: CASSQDRNGFQPQHF.

The V and J genes are TRBV7-9 and TRBJ2-7; 10 positions agree with TRBD2. CDR1 and CDR2 from the germline V gene are SEHNR and FQNEAQ (reference sequence). V shed 1 base and J 4 bases; nucleotides not matched to a gene: 7. The CDR3 extends over 16 amino acids. The CDR3 sequence is CASSLVASGSGYEQYF. In DNA, the CDR3 is TGTGCCAGCAGCTTAGTTGCTAGCGGGAGTGGGTACGAGCAGTACTTC. Full variable domain (missing parts from reference TRBV7-9 and TRBJ2-7): DTGVSQNPRHKITKRGQNVTFRCDPISEHNRLYWYRQTLGQGPEFLTYFQNEAQLEKSRLLSDRFSAERPKGSFSTLEIQRTEQGDSAMYLCASSLVASGSGYEQYFGPGTRLTVT.

The chain has TRBV2 and TRBJ1-1; TRBD1 agrees at 7 bases. Germline values: CDR1 SNHLY, CDR2 FYNNEI. CDR3 length equals 13 residues. V lost 5 bases and J lost 7; bases outside the gene matches: 7. In DNA form, the CDR3 reads TGTGCCAGCAGTCCCCAGGGGGTGGGTGAAGCTTTCTTT. Translating it yields CASSPQGVGEAFF.

The chain joins TRBV7-8 to TRBJ2-7, with TRBD2 matching over 9 bases. CDR1 is SGHVS and CDR2 is FQNEAQ in the germline V gene. The CDR3 extends over 16 amino acids. The J segment lost 8 bases and the V segment lost 1 base, leaving 12 bases of the junction unmatched. The DNA for the CDR3 is TGTGCCAGCAGCTTAGAGGAGTTGACTAGCGGCACGAAGCAGTACTTC. Protein product: CASSLEELTSGTKQYF.

The CDR3, as DNA: TGTGCCAGCAATAACCAGGGGGGCACCACAGATACGCAGTATTTT. This gives the protein CASNNQGGTTDTQYF. The chain has TRBV28 and TRBJ2-3, with a tentative D call TRBD1 (7 bases). Trimming cost V 7 bases and J 2 bases, with 16 bases left between them. CDR1 and CDR2 from the germline V gene are MDHEN and SYDVKM. The CDR3 runs to 15 residues.

The DNA for the CDR3 is TGTGCCAGCAGCTCCGGACAGGGCAATCAGCCCCAGCATTTT. Its protein is CASSSGQGNQPQHF. This sequence joins TRBV28 and TRBJ1-5; 7 bases are shared with TRBD1. Germline V gene sequence: CDR1 MDHEN, CDR2 SYDVKM. CDR3 length equals 14 residues. V shed 6 bases, J shed 2 bases, and the junction held 4 bases outside the gene matches. The full variable domain, rest sourced from reference TRBV28 and TRBJ1-5, is DVKVTQSSRYLVKRTGEKVFLECVQDMDHENMFWYRQDPGLGLRLIYFSYDVKMKEKGDIPEGYSVSREKKERFSLILESASTNQTSMYLCASSSGQGNQPQHFGDGTRLSIL.

CDR3 protein: CASSRDSRTGELFF. In DNA, the CDR3 is TGTGCCAGCAGCCGGGACTCAAGAACCGGGGAGCTGTTTTTT. The chain employs TRBV9 and TRBJ2-2; a possible D gene is TRBD2 (6 bases). Trimming pared 4 bases from V and 5 bases from J, leaving 12 bases between. CDR1 and CDR2 from the germline V gene are SGDLS and YYNGEE. The CDR3 has 14 amino acids. Variable domain in full (rest from reference TRBV9 and TRBJ2-2): DSGVTQTPKHLITATGQRVTLRCSPRSGDLSVYWYQQSLDQGLQFLIQYYNGEERAKGNILERFSAQQFPDLHSELNLSSLELGDSALYFCASSRDSRTGELFFGEGSRLTVL.

A few counts support this clone. CDR3 in DNA: TGTGCCAGCAGTGTCCCGGGACAGGGGTTTCATACGCAGTATTTT. Protein: CASSVPGQGFHTQYF. The chain uses TRBV28 and TRBJ2-3; 10 nucleotides line up with TRBD1. The CDR3 extends over 15 amino acids. The V and J ends lost 5 bases and 7 bases, in that order; junction bases with no gene match: 9. From germline, CDR1 is MDHEN and CDR2 SYDVKM.

The V call is TRBV3-1 (or the pseudogene TRBV3-2), the J call TRBJ2-4; 7 nucleotides agree with TRBD1. The CDR3 is made up of 15 amino acids. Germline-derived CDR1 and CDR2 are LGHDT and YNNKEL (reference sequence). V dropped 4 bases and J dropped 7; count of bases not matched to a gene: 10. In DNA, the CDR3 is TGTGCCAGCAGCCTCACGTCGACAGGGTTTAACATTCAGTACTTC. Its protein product is CASSLTSTGFNIQYF.

The chain uses TRBV2 and TRBJ1-6; 7 bases fit TRBD1. The CDR3 length is 14 residues. Germline trimming cut 8 bases from V and 0 bases from J; bases unmatched to any gene: 1. Germline V gives CDR1 SNHLY, CDR2 FYNNEI. In DNA form, the CDR3 reads TGTGCCAGCCGGGACAGCTCCTATAATTCACCCCTCCACTTT. It encodes CASRDSSYNSPLHF.